Listed below are T cell receptor beta chains from one sample, sequenced in a study of CD8 T cells in Susac syndrome. Each CDR3 protein is one row after TCRdb ran MiXCR on the immunoSEQ multiplex PCR reads. The sample yields under 200,000 distinct CDR3 sequences, around 96% seen once. The sequencing sample was made of CD8+ T cells from PBMCs. The receptor set was obtained from a human donor with multiple sclerosis. The CDR3 runs from the conserved cysteine through the conserved F or W. A D gene is named only where the DNA matches it firmly. Size values are once, few and many counts, or a class for expanded clones, and some rows have none.

NA	TRBJ2-5	TRBV7-8	TRBD1	CASSRDRDQETQYF	TGTGCCAGCAGCCGGGACAGGGATCAAGAGACCCAGTACTTC
once	TRBJ1-5	TRBV19	NA	CASDYRTNQPQHF	TGTGCCAGCGATTACAGAACCAATCAGCCCCAGCATTTT
once	TRBJ2-2	TRBV29-1	NA	CSVVQSSRGNTGELFF	TGCAGCGTTGTTCAATCTTCGCGGGGGAACACCGGGGAGCTGTTTTTT
NA	TRBJ2-1	TRBV6-5	TRBD2	CASTPTSGPPGEQFF	TGTGCCAGCACCCCAACTAGCGGGCCCCCCGGTGAGCAGTTCTTC
NA	TRBJ2-4	TRBV13	TRBD1	CASSKDRALSDIQYF	TGTGCCAGCAGCAAAGACAGGGCCCTCAGCGACATTCAGTACTTC
NA	TRBJ2-7	TRBV15	NA	CATSRVGEGGPYEQYF	TGTGCCACCAGCAGAGTGGGGGAGGGGGGACCCTACGAGCAGTACTTC
NA	TRBJ1-2	TRBV5-6	NA	CASSFVDYGYTF	TGTGCCAGCAGCTTTGTGGACTATGGCTACACCTTC
NA	TRBJ1-1	TRBV30	NA	CAGYYGGIAFF	TGTGCCGGGTATTATGGAGGGATCGCTTTCTTT
NA	TRBJ2-1	TRBV27	TRBD2	CASSLLLAGGYNEQFF	TGTGCCAGCAGTTTACTCTTGGCGGGAGGGTACAATGAGCAGTTCTTC
NA	TRBJ2-7	TRBV9	NA	CASSASNSYEQYF	TGTGCCAGCAGCGCATCAAACTCCTACGAGCAGTACTTC
NA	TRBJ2-7	TRBV9	NA	CASSGARDYEQYF	TGTGCCAGCAGCGGAGCGAGGGACTACGAGCAGTACTTC
NA	TRBJ1-2	TRBV3-1	NA	CASSQDLDFGVDGYTF	TGTGCCAGCAGCCAAGATCTCGACTTTGGAGTGGATGGCTACACCTTC
NA	TRBJ1-2	TRBV9	TRBD1	CASSEGQGARGYTF	TGTGCCAGCAGCGAAGGACAGGGGGCCCGTGGCTACACCTTC
NA	TRBJ2-2	TRBV20-1	NA	CSASGSRAAGELFF	TGCAGTGCTAGCGGGAGCCGGGCCGCCGGGGAGCTGTTTTTT